This entry lists 24 T cell receptor beta chains sequenced from one sample in a study of response to subunit inactivated influenza vaccine. One entry per CDR3 protein results from TCRdb running MiXCR on the RT-PCR reads. The sample includes roughly 790,000 distinct CDR3 sequences, 21% of them seen just once. The sample in question was PBMCs from blood, obtained around 5 days after vaccination. Receptors originate from a man between 50 and 59 years old who received an inactivated influenza vaccine.

This clonotype occurred a few times. The V gene is TRBV27, the J gene TRBJ2-1, with a tentative D call TRBD1 (5 bases). The CDR3 runs 16 residues. Trimming pared 4 bases from V and 5 bases from J, leaving 18 bases between. Germline V gene sequence: CDR1 MNHEY, CDR2 SMNVEV (reference sequence). For the CDR3, the DNA is TGTGCCAGCAGTTCGCAGGGCCAAATGGCCCACAATGAGCAGTTCTTC. Its translation: CASSSQGQMAHNEQFF.

This clonotype was seen a handful of times. This chain links TRBV29-1 with TRBJ1-1, with D uncertain. Deletions cut 3 bases from V and 0 bases from J, with 8 bases between. CDR3 length equals 13 residues. Germline lookup yields CDR1 SQVTM and CDR2 ANQGSEA. The CDR3 DNA reads as TGCAGCGTTGAGAACCGGTTGAACACTGAAGCTTTCTTT. This translates into CSVENRLNTEAFF.

This clonotype was found a few times. This chain links TRBV18 with TRBJ2-3, with D tentatively TRBD1 or TRBD2 (5 bases each). The CDR3 is 15 amino acids. CDR1 and CDR2 (germline): KGHSH, LQKENI. V dropped 2 bases and J dropped 2 bases, with 11 bases sitting between them. The CDR3 is CASSPSAGATDTQYF. CDR3 DNA: TGTGCCAGCTCACCATCTGCCGGGGCCACAGATACGCAGTATTTT.

This clonotype was found many times. This chain uses TRBV12-3 or TRBV12-4 with TRBJ2-1; 10 bases align to TRBD2. The CDR3 extends over 15 amino acids. The junction had 10 bases not matched to a gene; V was cut back by 5 bases and J by 9 bases. Written as DNA, the CDR3 is TGTGCCAGCAGTCAAACTTTAGCGGGAGGAAGTGAGCAGTTCTTC. Its translation: CASSQTLAGGSEQFF.

The chain combines TRBV5-5 with TRBJ2-1; no firm D call. This CDR3 spans 16 amino acids. V lost 5 bases and J 0 bases, leaving 15 bases between the germline ends. Germline V gene sequence: CDR1 SGHKS, CDR2 YYEKEE (reference sequence). The CDR3 sequence is CASRTLTTSSYNEQFF. The CDR3 DNA sequence: TGTGCCAGCAGGACCCTGACAACGAGCTCCTACAATGAGCAGTTCTTC.

This clonotype was found a few times. The junction departs from germline at one end; a sequencing error may be responsible. The chain has TRBV7-7 and TRBJ2-5, with 10 bases aligning to TRBD1. Germline assignment: CDR1 SSHAT and CDR2 FNYEAQ (reference sequence). The length of the CDR3 is 15 residues. CDR3 residues: CASSPNDRGLETQYF. In DNA form, the CDR3 reads TGTGCTAGCAGCCCCAATGACAGGGGGCTCGAGACCCAGTACTTC. Variable domain in full (rest from reference TRBV7-7 and TRBJ2-5): GAGVSQSPRYKVTKRGQDVTLRCDPISSHATLYWYQQALGQGPEFLTYFNYEAQPDKSGLPSDRFSAERPEGSISTLTIQRTEQRDSAMYRCASSPNDRGLETQYFGPGTRLLVL.

This clonotype came up a few times. The chain combines TRBV5-1 with TRBJ1-2; TRBD1 matches 7 bases. The CDR3 has 13 residues. The ends lost 0 bases at V and 7 bases at J; junction bases unmatched: 3. Germline CDR1 reads SGHRS; CDR2 reads YFSETQ. The CDR3 spells CASSLGDSPGYTF. The CDR3 coding sequence is TGCGCCAGCAGCTTGGGGGACAGCCCTGGCTACACCTTC.

This clonotype was seen a few times. J is TRBJ2-7 and V is TRBV4-2, with a possible D match to TRBD1 (5 bases). The CDR3 contains 14 residues. The V end lost 1 base, the J end lost 6 bases, and 13 bases lay between the germline ends. CDR1 and CDR2 (germline): LGHNA, YNFKEQ. The CDR3 DNA sequence: TGTGCCAGCAGCCAAGTTGAACCAGGGTCCGAGCAGTACTTC. It encodes CASSQVEPGSEQYF.

V is TRBV7-6 and J is TRBJ2-3; 7 positions agree with TRBD2. Germline-derived CDR1 and CDR2 are SGHVS and FNYEAQ. J was trimmed by 4 bases and V by 6 bases; bases with no gene match: 13. This CDR3 comprises 16 residues. In nucleotides, the CDR3 is TGTGCCAGCAGGCCCCGAGGGAGGGCCTCTGCAGATACGCAGTATTTT. Its protein product is CASRPRGRASADTQYF.

The genes are TRBV10-3 and TRBJ2-2; D gene ambiguous. The V and J ends lost 7 bases and 0 bases respectively, with 9 bases between them. Germline V CDR1 and CDR2: ENHRY, SYGVKD. The CDR3 is 14 amino acids. As DNA, the CDR3 is TGTGCCATCACTCCGGGTCCGAACACCGGGGAGCTGTTTTTT. This sequence encodes CAITPGPNTGELFF.

The chain recombines TRBV4-2 with TRBJ2-5; D remains ambiguous. This CDR3 has 15 amino acids. From germline, CDR1 is LGHNA and CDR2 YNFKEQ. V was cut by 0 bases and J by 5 bases, with 13 bases left in between. CDR3 sequence reads: CASSQDGLVMETQYF. The CDR3 DNA sequence: TGTGCCAGCAGCCAAGATGGCCTAGTAATGGAGACCCAGTACTTC.

This chain uses TRBV6-5 with TRBJ2-7; TRBD2 aligns across 9 bases. Losses at the gene ends were 2 bases for V and 4 bases for J; bases not matched to a gene: 12. The length of the CDR3 is 17 residues. The V gene's germline CDR1 is MNHEY and CDR2 SVGAGI. The CDR3 nucleotides read TGTGCCAGCAGTTACGATTTGCGGGAGGGCCGGTTTTACGAGCAGTACTTC. This codes for CASSYDLREGRFYEQYF.

This clonotype has only a few counts. The V and J genes are TRBV29-1 and TRBJ2-1; TRBD2 might be the D (5 bases). CDR1 is SQVTM and CDR2 is ANQGSEA in the germline V gene. Trimming removed 2 bases at V and 3 bases at J, with 11 bases between. The CDR3 totals 14 residues. Written as DNA, the CDR3 is TGCAGCGTTGAATCCGACGCGGGCTACAATGAGCAGTTCTTC. The encoded protein is CSVESDAGYNEQFF.

This clonotype was detected a few times. The J gene is TRBJ1-1, the V gene TRBV29-1; D might be TRBD1 (5 bases). Germline-derived CDR1 and CDR2 are SQVTM and ANQGSEA. The V end lost 6 bases, the J end lost 4 bases, and 15 bases lay between the germline ends. This CDR3 is built from 13 residues. The CDR3 is CSVGGSRVTEAFF. The CDR3 DNA is TGCAGCGTGGGGGGGAGTAGGGTCACTGAAGCTTTCTTT. Drawing the rest from reference TRBV29-1 and TRBJ1-1, the complete variable domain is SAVISQKPSRDICQRGTSLTIQCQVDSQVTMMFWYRQQPGQSLTLIATANQGSEATYESGFVIDKFPISRPNLTFSTLTVSNMSPEDSSIYLCSVGGSRVTEAFFGQGTRLTVV.

This clonotype was found a few times. The chain recombines TRBV20-1 with TRBJ2-7, with 9 bases lining up with TRBD1. This CDR3 spans 14 amino acids. Germline lookup yields CDR1 DFQATT and CDR2 SNEGSKA (reference sequence). With V trimmed by 3 bases and J by 2 bases, 5 bases remained unmatched. CDR3 in amino acids: CSASPGQGAYEQYF. The CDR3 bases are TGCAGTGCTAGTCCGGGACAGGGTGCCTACGAGCAGTACTTC.

This clonotype was seen ten or more times. V gene TRBV20-1 combines with J gene TRBJ2-7; D not certain. This CDR3 contains 11 residues. Trimming took off 5 bases at V and 3 bases at J, with 8 bases between the two ends. Per the germline V gene, CDR1 is DFQATT and CDR2 is SNEGSKA (reference sequence). CDR3 in DNA: TGCAGTGCTTCGGACGGCTACGAGCAGTACTTC. It is translated as CSASDGYEQYF.

This clonotype was counted between two and nine times. The V gene is TRBV24-1, the J gene TRBJ2-7; D unresolved. V was cut by 1 base and J by 5 bases, with 5 bases left in between. This CDR3 has 12 amino acids. Germline V gives CDR1 KGHDR, CDR2 SFDVKD. The CDR3 protein is CATSDFGDEQYF. The CDR3, as DNA: TGTGCCACCAGTGATTTTGGGGACGAGCAGTACTTC.

Regarding this clonotype: An end of the junction does not agree with germline; a read error may underlie this. The J gene is TRBJ1-1, the V gene TRBV2; D perhaps matches TRBD1 (6 bases). The CDR3 totals 13 residues. Germline V gene data show CDR1 as SNHLY and CDR2 as FYNNEI. The CDR3 DNA reads TGTGCCAGCAGGGAAGACAGGACTACTGAAGCTTTCTTT. The encoded protein is CASREDRTTEAFF.

As DNA, the CDR3 is TGTGCCAGCAGCTTAGGTTTGGTGAGCGGTGGCACAGATACGCAGTATTTT. As protein: CASSLGLVSGGTDTQYF. The V gene is TRBV11-3, the J gene TRBJ2-3; D may be TRBD2 (5 bases). Germline loops: CDR1 SGHNT, CDR2 YENEEA. V shed 1 base and J shed 1 base, with 15 bases lying between them. The CDR3 runs 17 residues.

The rearrangement uses TRBV3-1 and TRBJ2-1, with 9 bases identical to TRBD2. CDR3 length: 17 amino acids. With 4 bases clipped from V and 4 bases from J, the junction kept 11 bases outside the gene matches. Germline V lookup: CDR1 LGHDT, CDR2 YNNKEL (reference sequence). The CDR3 loop reads CASSLRWGLASYNEQFF. The CDR3 region has the DNA TGTGCCAGCAGCCTCAGATGGGGACTAGCATCTTACAATGAGCAGTTCTTC.

A few counts support this clonotype. This sequence joins TRBV5-8 and TRBJ2-4; 7 nucleotides line up with TRBD2. This CDR3 is 17 amino acids long. J was trimmed by 2 bases and V by 4 bases; bases with no gene match: 12. Germline assignment: CDR1 SGHTS and CDR2 YDEGEE. CDR3 sequence: CASSPGTFGGSKNIQYF. CDR3 bases: TGTGCCAGCAGCCCCGGGACTTTCGGGGGGTCCAAAAACATTCAGTACTTC. The full variable domain, in which reference TRBV5-8 and TRBJ2-4 provide the parts outside the CDR3, is EAGVTQSPTHLIKTRGQQATLRCSPISGHTSVYWYQQALGLGLQFLLWYDEGEERNRGNFPPRFSGRQFPNYSSELNVNALELEDSALYLCASSPGTFGGSKNIQYFGAGTRLSVL.

The chain uses TRBV12-3 or TRBV12-4 and TRBJ1-1, with D possibly matching TRBD1 (5 bases). There are 14 residues in the CDR3. The germline V and J ends were trimmed by 4 bases and 4 bases, with 13 bases remaining between them. Here the CDR3 DNA reads TGTGCCAGCAGTTCGCCAGGGCAGGCCACTGAAGCTTTCTTT. This encodes CASSSPGQATEAFF.

This chain joins TRBV29-1 and TRBJ2-7; the match to TRBD2 covers 11 bases. V gave up 3 bases and J gave up 2 bases; unmatched junction bases: 6. CDR3 length: 15 amino acids. The germline V gene has CDR1 SQVTM and CDR2 ANQGSEA. CDR3 nucleotide sequence: TGCAGCGTTGATGGGCTAGCGGGAGGCCCCTACGAGCAGTACTTC. Residues: CSVDGLAGGPYEQYF.

The chain carries TRBV27 and TRBJ1-5; perhaps TRBD1 as D (5 bases). The CDR3 is 15 amino acids. Trimming removed 0 bases from V and 7 bases from J, with 13 bases in between. Germline-derived CDR1 and CDR2 are MNHEY and SMNVEV (reference sequence). The CDR3 sequence is CASSLSPEGLQPQHF. The CDR3 DNA reads TGTGCCAGCAGTTTATCCCCGGAGGGGTTACAGCCCCAGCATTTT.